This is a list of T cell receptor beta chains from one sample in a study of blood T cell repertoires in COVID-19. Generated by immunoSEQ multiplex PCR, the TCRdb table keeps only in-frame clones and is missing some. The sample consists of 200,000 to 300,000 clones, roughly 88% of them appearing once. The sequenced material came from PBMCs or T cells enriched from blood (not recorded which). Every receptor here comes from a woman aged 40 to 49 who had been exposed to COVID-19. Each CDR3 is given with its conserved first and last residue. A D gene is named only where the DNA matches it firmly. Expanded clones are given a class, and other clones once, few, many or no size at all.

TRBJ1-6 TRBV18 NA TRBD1 CASSPNVPGQGIYSPLHF TGTGCCAGCTCACCAAACGTCCCGGGACAGGGGATCTATTCACCCCTCCACTTT
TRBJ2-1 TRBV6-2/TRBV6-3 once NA CASSYGRGVGSYNEQFF TGTGCCAGCAGTTACGGGCGGGGTGTAGGTTCCTACAATGAGCAGTTCTTC
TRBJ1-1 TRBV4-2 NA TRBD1 CASSPGQGMNTEAFF TGTGCCAGCAGCCCCGGACAGGGGATGAACACTGAAGCTTTCTTT
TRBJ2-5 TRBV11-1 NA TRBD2 CASSLGLAEETQYF TGTGCCAGCAGCTTAGGACTAGCAGAAGAGACCCAGTACTTC
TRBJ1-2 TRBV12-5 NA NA CASGLRVGGTAGIDYGYTF TGTGCTAGTGGTTTGAGGGTCGGGGGGACCGCCGGGATCGACTATGGCTACACCTTC
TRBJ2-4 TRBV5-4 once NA CASSGPQGRNIQYF TGTGCCAGCAGCGGTCCCCAGGGAAGAAACATTCAGTACTTC
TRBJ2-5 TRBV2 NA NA CASSPSGGRTTSKETQYF TGTGCCAGCAGTCCGTCGGGGGGCAGGACAACGTCCAAAGAGACCCAGTACTTC
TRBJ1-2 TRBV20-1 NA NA CSCHSVYGYTF TGCAGCTGCCATTCGGTCTATGGCTACACCTTC
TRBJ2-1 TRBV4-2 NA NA CASSQEGAFGNEQFF TGTGCCAGCAGCCAAGAGGGGGCCTTTGGTAATGAGCAGTTCTTC
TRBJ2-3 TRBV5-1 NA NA CASSIRTVTDTQYF TGCGCCAGCAGCATACGGACAGTCACAGATACGCAGTATTTT
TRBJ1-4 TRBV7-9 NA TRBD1 CASSQGGVREKLFF TGTGCCAGCAGCCAAGGGGGCGTGCGTGAAAAACTGTTTTTT
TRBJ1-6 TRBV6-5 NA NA CASSWEEYNSPLHF TGTGCCAGCAGTTGGGAGGAGTATAATTCACCCCTCCACTTT
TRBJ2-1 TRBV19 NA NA CATGSPTGTPYNEQFF TGTGCCACCGGCAGTCCCACAGGGACCCCCTACAATGAGCAGTTCTTC
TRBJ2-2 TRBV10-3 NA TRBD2 CAISDTSGRAQTGELFF TGTGCCATCAGTGACACCAGCGGGAGAGCTCAGACCGGGGAGCTGTTTTTT
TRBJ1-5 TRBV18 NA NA CASPEGNQPQHF TGTGCCAGCCCGGAGGGCAATCAGCCCCAGCATTTT
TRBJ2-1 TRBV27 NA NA CASSAPGTVYNEQFF TGTGCCAGCAGTGCTCCCGGGACTGTATACAATGAGCAGTTCTTC
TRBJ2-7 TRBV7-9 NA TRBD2 CASSPGTSSYEQYF TGTGCCAGCAGCCCCGGGACTAGCTCCTACGAGCAGTACTTC
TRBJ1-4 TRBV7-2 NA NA CASSPWGGGDEKLFF TGTGCCAGCAGCCCCTGGGGGGGTGGGGATGAAAAACTGTTTTTT
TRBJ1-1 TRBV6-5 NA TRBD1 CASRKTGGEDEAFF TGTGCCAGCAGAAAAACAGGGGGCGAGGATGAAGCTTTCTTT
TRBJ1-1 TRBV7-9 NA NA CASSPSMGPEAFF TGTGCCAGCAGCCCCAGTATGGGGCCTGAAGCTTTCTTT
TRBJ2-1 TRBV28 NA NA CASSLLQGYNEQFF TGTGCCAGCAGTTTACTCCAGGGCTACAATGAGCAGTTCTTC
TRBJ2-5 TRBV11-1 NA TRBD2 CASSSGLAGYETQYF TGTGCCAGCAGCTCGGGACTAGCGGGTTATGAGACCCAGTACTTC
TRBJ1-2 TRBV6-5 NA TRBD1 CASRITTGRHGYTF TGTGCCAGCAGAATAACGACAGGGCGTCATGGCTACACCTTC
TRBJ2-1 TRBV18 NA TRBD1 CASSPGQGAYNEQFF TGTGCCAGCTCACCTGGACAGGGGGCCTACAATGAGCAGTTCTTC
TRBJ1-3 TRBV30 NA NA CAWSPLPVIGNTIYF TGTGCCTGGAGTCCACTGCCCGTAATAGGAAACACCATATATTTT
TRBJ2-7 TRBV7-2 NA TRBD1 CASSSYRGYEQYF TGTGCCAGCAGCTCGTACAGGGGATACGAGCAGTACTTC
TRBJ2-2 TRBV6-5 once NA CASRGRGTGELFF TGTGCCAGCAGGGGGCGGGGCACCGGGGAGCTGTTTTTT
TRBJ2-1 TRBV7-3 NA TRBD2 CASSSSGPNNEQFF TGTGCCAGCAGCTCTAGCGGCCCGAACAATGAGCAGTTCTTC
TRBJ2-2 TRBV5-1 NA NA CASGWVGGPTGELFF TGCGCCAGCGGATGGGTGGGGGGACCCACCGGGGAGCTGTTTTTT
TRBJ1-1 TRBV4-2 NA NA CASSQPTGLNTEAFF TGTGCCAGCAGCCAACCGACAGGCCTGAACACTGAAGCTTTCTTT
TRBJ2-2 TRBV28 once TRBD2 CASKTIAGGAGELFF TGTGCCAGCAAAACAATAGCGGGAGGTGCCGGGGAGCTGTTTTTT
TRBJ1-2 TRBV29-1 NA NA CSVGQFNYGYTF TGCAGCGTTGGACAGTTTAACTATGGCTACACCTTC
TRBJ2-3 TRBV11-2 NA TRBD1 CASRGQGSTDTQYF TGTGCCAGCAGGGGACAGGGGAGTACAGATACGCAGTATTTT
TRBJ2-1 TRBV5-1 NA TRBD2 CASSLLAGPTTEQFF TGTGCCAGCAGCTTGTTAGCGGGTCCCACCACTGAGCAGTTCTTC
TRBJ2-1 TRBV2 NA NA CASSGEAGYNEQFF TGTGCCAGCAGTGGGGAGGCGGGCTACAATGAGCAGTTCTTC
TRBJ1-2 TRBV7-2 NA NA CASSTPPTIGYTF TGTGCCAGCAGCACCCCTCCTACTATCGGCTACACCTTC
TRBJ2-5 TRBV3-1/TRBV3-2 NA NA CASSQAPPGGTQYF TGTGCCAGCAGCCAAGCTCCGCCGGGTGGGACCCAGTACTTC
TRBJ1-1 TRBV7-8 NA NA CASSLAQGRGAEAFF TGTGCCAGCAGCTTAGCGCAGGGTAGAGGAGCTGAAGCTTTCTTT
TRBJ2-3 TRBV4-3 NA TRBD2 CASSQVGGADTQYF TGCGCCAGCAGCCAAGTTGGGGGGGCAGATACGCAGTATTTT
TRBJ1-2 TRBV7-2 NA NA CASSSGAGYGYTF TGTGCCAGCAGCTCAGGGGCTGGCTATGGCTACACCTTC
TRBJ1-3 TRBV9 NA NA CASSVQGWGNTIYF TGTGCCAGCAGCGTCCAGGGGTGGGGAAACACCATATATTTT
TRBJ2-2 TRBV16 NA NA CASSQAEAGELFF TGTGCCAGCAGCCAGGCGGAGGCCGGGGAGCTGTTTTTT
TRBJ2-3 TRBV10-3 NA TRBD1 CAISERGPTDTQYF TGTGCCATCAGTGAGAGGGGGCCAACAGATACGCAGTATTTT